This record covers a single T cell receptor (beta chain). The data belong to a study of blood T cell repertoires in COVID-19. As for the study in general: T cells, B-cell-depleted T cells, or PBMCs supplied cDNA or gDNA.

Original handling: Amplified reference gene primers provided the basis for estimating nucleated cell counts. The protocol was immunoSEQ multiplex PCR, while the TCRdb copy is restricted to in-frame clones and leaves out a portion. Clone size and the V and J calls come from that table; the DNA yielded D and trimming. The sample has hundreds of thousands of clones; around 89% are singletons. After removal of 2 bases from V and 10 bases from J, the junction contained 5 bases not matched to a gene. Germline V gene sequence: CDR1 MGHDK, CDR2 SYGVNS. The CDR3 is 15 residues long. The sample comprised peripheral blood. V usage is TRBV25-1 and J usage is TRBJ1-6; 10 bases fit TRBD1. This receptor was obtained from a woman aged 35 to 49 who had recovered from COVID-19. Written as DNA, the CDR3 is TGTGCCAGCAGTGAACGGGACAGGGGTTGGTCACCCCTCCACTTT. Translation: CASSERDRGWSPLHF.